One and the same sample provided the 26 T cell receptor beta chains below, sequenced in a study of blood T cell repertoires in COVID-19 (dated by TCRdb to 2018 to 2021). Libraries were built with the immunoSEQ multiplex PCR assay. Imported from immuneACCESS, the table was reduced by TCRdb to in-frame sequences with V and J called. These copies leave out some clones; in studies compared against another copy, an unresolved V gene accounts for under half, and the cause of the remainder is not known. The sample records fewer than 400,000 clones, over 75% of which are singletons. Around 5% of the sample lies in the top ten. The sample was PBMCs or T cells enriched from blood (not recorded which). The receptors here all came from a man aged 25-40 years who had recovered from COVID-19.

This chain links TRBV5-1 with TRBJ1-1; D not resolved. The V gene's germline CDR1 is SGHRS and CDR2 YFSETQ. The CDR3 extends over 13 amino acids. Trimming shortened V by 2 bases and J by 2 bases, and 7 bases separated the two germline ends. In DNA form, the CDR3 reads TGCGCCAGCAGCTTCGGTCCCAACACTGAAGCTTTCTTT. Amino acids: CASSFGPNTEAFF.

The rearrangement links TRBV5-1 to TRBJ1-4, with D perhaps matching TRBD1 (5 bases). Germline V CDR1 and CDR2: SGHRS, YFSETQ. CDR3 size: 14 residues. The germline V and J ends were trimmed by 4 bases and 8 bases, with 15 bases remaining between them. The CDR3 DNA is TGCGCCAGCAGCCCTGGGGAGGGGATGGAAAAACTGTTTTTT. As protein: CASSPGEGMEKLFF.

The chain carries TRBV14 and TRBJ2-7; 10 bases match TRBD2. The CDR3 is 15 amino acids. V lost 4 bases to trimming and J lost 7 bases; unmatched junction nucleotides: 10. Germline assignment: CDR1 SGHDN and CDR2 FVKESK. The CDR3, as DNA: TGTGCCAGCAGCCGCAGGACTAGCGGCCCCCGGGAGCAGTACTTC. This encodes CASSRRTSGPREQYF.

The chain joins TRBV19 to TRBJ1-5; no reliable D call. Germline CDR1 reads LNHDA; CDR2 reads SQIVND (reference sequence). V was shortened by 3 bases and J by 3 bases, with 15 bases between the two germline ends. The CDR3 sequence is 16 residues long. The CDR3 DNA sequence: TGTGCCAGTAGTATCCGGCGGGAGATGGTCAATCAGCCCCAGCATTTT. Translation: CASSIRREMVNQPQHF. The full variable domain, its missing parts supplied by reference TRBV19 and TRBJ1-5, is DGGITQSPKYLFRKEGQNVTLSCEQNLNHDAMYWYRQDPGQGLRLIYYSQIVNDFQKGDIAEGYSVSREKKESFPLTVTSAQKNPTAFYLCASSIRREMVNQPQHFGDGTRLSIL.

The J gene is TRBJ1-4, the V gene TRBV7-2; D unresolved. Per the germline V gene, CDR1 is SGHTA and CDR2 is FQGNSA. Trimming took off 6 bases at V and 7 bases at J, with 18 bases between the two ends. This CDR3 is 15 amino acids long. The CDR3 region has the DNA TGTGCCAGCAGTTATAATGGGATCGGAGGTGAAAAACTGTTTTTT. This gives the protein CASSYNGIGGEKLFF.

The chain couples TRBV10-3 to TRBJ1-3; D is uncertain. This CDR3 spans 15 amino acids. Trimming removed 3 bases from V and 4 bases from J, with 13 bases in between. From germline, CDR1 is ENHRY and CDR2 SYGVKD. CDR3 protein: CAISEVSGFGNTIYF. CDR3 sequence (DNA): TGTGCCATCAGTGAAGTATCGGGATTCGGAAACACCATATATTTT.

The chain recombines TRBV29-1 with TRBJ1-1; 12 bases agree with TRBD1. This CDR3 contains 15 residues. Trimming removed 7 bases from V and 5 bases from J; junction bases left unmatched: 11. The germline V gene encodes CDR1 SQVTM and CDR2 ANQGSEA. DNA for the CDR3: TGCAGCGCCCGAAGGGACAGGGGGCCGGGGACTGAAGCTTTCTTT. Translation: CSARRDRGPGTEAFF.

The V call is TRBV9, the J call TRBJ2-1; no clear D. Germline V gene data show CDR1 as SGDLS and CDR2 as YYNGEE. There are 11 residues in the CDR3. Trimming cost V 4 bases and J 6 bases, with 5 bases left between them. The CDR3: CASSLSNEQFF. In DNA, the CDR3 is TGTGCCAGCAGCCTCAGCAATGAGCAGTTCTTC.

The chain uses TRBV18 and TRBJ1-6; 9 positions match TRBD1. Germline assignment: CDR1 KGHSH and CDR2 LQKENI. J lost 9 bases, V lost 4 bases, and 1 base had no gene match. CDR3 length equals 13 residues. The CDR3 loop is CASSLGQGSPLHF. In DNA form, the CDR3 reads TGTGCCAGCTCACTGGGACAGGGTTCACCCCTCCACTTT.

This chain's CDR3 is CASSLPTAQETQYF. The CDR3 nucleotides read TGTGCCAGCAGTTTACCGACAGCCCAAGAGACCCAGTACTTC. This sequence joins TRBV28 and TRBJ2-5; possibly TRBD1 for D (5 bases). The CDR3 consists of 14 residues. Trimming left V 2 bases short and J 1 base short, with 8 bases between. Germline V gene lookup returns CDR1 MDHEN and CDR2 SYDVKM.

The rearrangement uses TRBV18 and TRBJ2-3; TRBD2 matches at 10 bases. The CDR3 runs to 16 residues. The germline CDR1 and CDR2 sequences are KGHSH and LQKENI. V shed 1 base, J shed 6 bases, and the junction held 7 bases outside the gene matches. The CDR3 loop reads CASSPQLAGSGDTQYF. The DNA of the CDR3 is TGTGCCAGCTCACCACAACTAGCGGGGTCGGGTGATACGCAGTATTTT.

The rearrangement uses TRBV7-2 and TRBJ2-5, with D tentatively TRBD1 (6 bases). CDR3 length equals 16 residues. Germline values: CDR1 SGHTA, CDR2 FQGNSA. V dropped 3 bases and J dropped 3 bases, with 17 bases sitting between them. The CDR3 region has the DNA TGTGCCAGCAGCTTTCCCCATTCGGCAGGGGAAGAGACCCAGTACTTC. Translation gives CASSFPHSAGEETQYF.

The chain couples TRBV19 to TRBJ2-3; D is uncertain. The length of the CDR3 is 12 residues. Germline values: CDR1 LNHDA, CDR2 SQIVND (reference sequence). Trimming left V 9 bases short and J 4 bases short, with 11 bases between. In nucleotides, the CDR3 is TGTGCCAGCGGGTTTTTGGCAGATACGCAGTATTTT. This translates into CASGFLADTQYF.

The chain couples TRBV5-1 to TRBJ1-4; 8 bases are shared with TRBD1. Germline CDR1 SGHRS, CDR2 YFSETQ. The CDR3 is made up of 15 amino acids. The J segment lost 7 bases and the V segment lost 3 bases, leaving 8 bases of the junction unmatched. The CDR3 sequence is CASSSGQGAFEKLFF. CDR3 in DNA: TGCGCCAGCAGCTCAGGTCAGGGGGCTTTTGAAAAACTGTTTTTT.

The rearrangement joins TRBV4-2 to TRBJ2-2; D uncertain. The length of the CDR3 is 16 residues. V was cut by 0 bases and J by 0 bases, with 8 bases left in between. Per the germline V gene, CDR1 is LGHNA and CDR2 is YNFKEQ. The CDR3 nucleotides read TGTGCCAGCAGCCAAGAAGGCAGGACGAACACCGGGGAGCTGTTTTTT. Residues: CASSQEGRTNTGELFF.

This clone was counted once. The chain couples TRBV5-1 to TRBJ1-3; TRBD1 is a possible D gene (5 bases). The V gene lost 3 bases and the J gene lost 0 bases, with 16 bases spanning the gap. The CDR3 length is 17 residues. CDR1 is SGHRS, CDR2 YFSETQ, per germline. For the CDR3, the DNA is TGCGCCAGCAGCTCAGTCACTTTGACAGACTCTGGAAACACCATATATTTT. Amino acid sequence: CASSSVTLTDSGNTIYF.

The V and J genes are TRBV10-1 and TRBJ2-7; D is unclear. The germline CDR1 and CDR2 sequences are WNHNN and SYGVQD (reference sequence). Trimming left V 0 bases short and J 5 bases short, with 11 bases between. The CDR3 has 14 residues. In DNA form, the CDR3 reads TGCGCCAGCAGTGAGTCGACTCGAACGGACGAGCAGTACTTC. It is translated as CASSESTRTDEQYF.

CDR3 region: CASSTSGGAETDTQYF. The CDR3 DNA follows: TGTGCCAGCAGCACTAGCGGGGGGGCGGAGACAGATACGCAGTATTTT. This sequence joins TRBV7-3 and TRBJ2-3, with 13 positions matching TRBD2. V shed 5 bases, J shed 3 bases, and the junction held 5 bases outside the gene matches. The CDR3 totals 16 residues. In germline, CDR1 is SGHTA, CDR2 FQGTGA.

The chain combines TRBV11-1 with TRBJ2-1; no clear D. This CDR3 has 14 amino acids. Trimming cost V 6 bases and J 1 base, with 10 bases left between them. The V gene's germline CDR1 is SGHAT and CDR2 FQDESV (reference sequence). CDR3 loop: CASRTWSSYNEQFF. CDR3 DNA sequence: TGTGCCAGCAGGACGTGGAGTTCCTACAATGAGCAGTTCTTC.

The chain has TRBV2 and TRBJ2-7; 10 nucleotides line up with TRBD1. From germline, CDR1 is SNHLY and CDR2 FYNNEI. The CDR3 is 16 amino acids. V was pared by 2 bases and J by 5 bases, with 9 bases of the junction left unmatched. The CDR3 nucleotides are TGTGCCAGCAGTGAACAACAAGGGACAGGGGACCACGAGCAGTACTTC. It encodes CASSEQQGTGDHEQYF.

The chain employs TRBV28 and TRBJ2-4, with D unresolved. Trimming took 4 bases from V and 0 from J, leaving 10 bases between them. The germline V gene encodes CDR1 MDHEN and CDR2 SYDVKM. The CDR3 totals 15 residues. DNA of the CDR3: TGTGCCAGCAGTTCCCCGAGCTTAGCCAAAAACATTCAGTACTTC. This encodes CASSSPSLAKNIQYF.

The V and J genes are TRBV2 and TRBJ1-5; a weak D match, TRBD1 (5 bases). Per germline, CDR1 SNHLY and CDR2 FYNNEI. CDR3 length: 13 amino acids. The V and J ends lost 3 bases and 6 bases respectively, with 9 bases between them. The DNA of the CDR3 is TGTGCCAGCAGTGACAGGGAGGTTCAGCCCCAGCATTTT. Residues: CASSDREVQPQHF.

The chain is built from TRBV25-1 and TRBJ2-7, with TRBD1 identical over 9 bases. Germline V gives CDR1 MGHDK, CDR2 SYGVNS. With V trimmed by 1 base and J by 2 bases, 3 bases remained unmatched. CDR3 length: 15 amino acids. Here the CDR3 reads CASSELGDRAYEQYF. The CDR3 nucleotides are TGTGCCAGCAGTGAATTAGGGGACAGGGCCTACGAGCAGTACTTC.

The chain joins TRBV7-2 to TRBJ2-5, with 13 bases aligning to TRBD2. This CDR3 comprises 16 residues. Germline V lookup: CDR1 SGHTA, CDR2 FQGNSA. After removal of 3 bases from V and 3 bases from J, the junction contained 4 bases not matched to a gene. CDR3 sequence: CASSFWTSGGKETQYF. The CDR3 bases are TGTGCCAGCAGCTTTTGGACTAGCGGGGGAAAAGAGACCCAGTACTTC.

This chain connects TRBV19 to TRBJ1-1; tentative D call: TRBD1 (6 bases). The ends were cut back, 10 bases at V and 5 bases at J, with 20 bases in the middle. The CDR3 spans 14 residues. Germline V CDR1 and CDR2: LNHDA, SQIVND (reference sequence). The CDR3 DNA sequence: TGTGCCACATCCACCGGGACATTGGGGACTGAAGCTTTCTTT. Translated: CATSTGTLGTEAFF.

The CDR3 DNA reads TGCGCCAGCAGCCAAGACAGATTCTTCACTGAAGCTTTCTTT. This encodes CASSQDRFFTEAFF. The chain employs TRBV4-1 and TRBJ1-1; unclear D gene. This CDR3 is 14 amino acids long. The germline V gene encodes CDR1 MGHRA and CDR2 YSYEKL. V was pared by 0 bases and J by 4 bases, with 9 bases between.